These 28 T cell receptor beta chains were all obtained from the same sample, sequenced in a study of OX40 agonist ivuxolimab in advanced cancers. Sequencing used immunoSEQ multiplex PCR; TCRdb keeps in-frame clones, though not all of them. The sample has 50,000 to 55,000 clones, roughly 77% seen once. The sample consisted of CD4+ or CD8+ T cells sorted from blood, taken in a trial of the OX40 agonist ivuxolimab. The receptor source for this set is an adult with an advanced solid tumor such as melanoma, head and neck, liver or kidney cancer.

This chain connects TRBV9 to TRBJ2-3; D might be TRBD2 (6 bases). Germline V gene data show CDR1 as SGDLS and CDR2 as YYNGEE. The CDR3 sequence is 15 residues long. Trimming took off 4 bases at V and 7 bases at J, with 19 bases between the two ends. The CDR3 nucleotides are TGTGCCAGCAGCCCCAGGGACTCCTCGGGGAATACGCAGTATTTT. Amino acid sequence: CASSPRDSSGNTQYF.

The rearrangement joins TRBV4-1 to TRBJ1-5, with D uncertain. V lost 1 base and J 7 bases, leaving 8 bases between the germline ends. Germline CDR1 and CDR2: MGHRA and YSYEKL. This CDR3 contains 13 residues. The CDR3 sequence is CASSQGISQPQHF. The CDR3 DNA follows: TGCGCCAGCAGCCAAGGCATCTCCCAGCCCCAGCATTTT.

The chain carries TRBV11-3 and TRBJ2-7, with 7 bases identical to TRBD1. CDR1 SGHNT and CDR2 YENEEA come from the germline V gene. This CDR3 has 14 residues. V shed 3 bases and J 0 bases; nucleotides not matched to a gene: 2. CDR3 nucleotides: TGTGCCAGCAGCTTCGGGACAGCCTCCTACGAGCAGTACTTC. It specifies CASSFGTASYEQYF.

This chain uses TRBV5-4 with TRBJ2-7, with 10 bases aligning to TRBD1. V lost 3 bases, J lost 7 bases, and 13 bases stayed unmatched. Germline values: CDR1 SGHNT, CDR2 YYREEE (reference sequence). CDR3 length equals 16 residues. The CDR3 protein is CASSSPRDRGLGEQYF. The CDR3, as DNA: TGTGCCAGCAGCTCCCCCCGGGACAGGGGCTTGGGGGAGCAGTACTTC.

The chain carries TRBV11-3 and TRBJ1-6, with 7 nucleotides matching TRBD1. V lost 7 bases to trimming and J lost 10 bases; unmatched junction nucleotides: 10. The germline V gene encodes CDR1 SGHNT and CDR2 YENEEA. The CDR3 has 14 residues. CDR3 in DNA: TGTGCCAGCACTGAGAACAGGGGTAACTCACCCCTCCACTTT. As protein: CASTENRGNSPLHF.

This clone has more than one count but fewer than ten. The genes are TRBV11-2 and TRBJ1-1; D ambiguous. V lost 1 base, J lost 3 bases, and 6 bases lay in between. CDR1 and CDR2 (germline): SGHAT, FQNNGV. The CDR3 runs to 13 residues. The CDR3 DNA reads as TGTGCCAGCAGCTTAGGCCAGCACACTGAAGCTTTCTTT. Translating gives CASSLGQHTEAFF.

In this sample, this clone turned up a few times. Distinct nucleotide sequences in the sample also encode this CDR3. The chain uses TRBV20-1 and TRBJ2-3; D might be TRBD2 (6 bases). The CDR3 is 11 residues long. V shed 6 bases and J shed 4 bases, with 8 bases lying between them. The germline gives CDR1 DFQATT, CDR2 SNEGSKA (reference sequence). CDR3 DNA: TGCAGTGCAACGGGGGCAGATACGCAGTATTTT. Amino acids: CSATGADTQYF.

The V and J genes are TRBV18 and TRBJ1-1, with D perhaps matching TRBD1 (5 bases). This CDR3 region has 13 residues. Germline V CDR1 and CDR2: KGHSH, LQKENI. The V and J ends lost 2 bases and 7 bases respectively, with 11 bases between them. This CDR3 reads CASSPGDGFEAFF. DNA of the CDR3: TGTGCCAGCTCACCAGGGGACGGATTTGAAGCTTTCTTT.

The V call is TRBV4-1, the J call TRBJ2-7; the D gene is possibly TRBD2 (5 bases). With 2 bases removed from V and 7 bases from J, the gap between germline ends came to 18 bases. The CDR3 has 15 residues. Germline CDR1 is MGHRA and CDR2 is YSYEKL. CDR3 nucleotides: TGCGCCAGCAGCCAAATCGGGAATGACGGTCGGGAGCAGTACTTC. Encoded protein: CASSQIGNDGREQYF.

This chain uses TRBV7-9 with TRBJ2-1, with 13 bases that match TRBD2. From germline, CDR1 is SEHNR and CDR2 FQNEAQ (reference sequence). With V trimmed by 0 bases and J by 8 bases, 4 bases remained unmatched. This CDR3 spans 16 amino acids. The CDR3: CASSLAGLAGPHEQFF. The CDR3 region has the DNA TGTGCCAGCAGCTTAGCGGGACTAGCGGGACCCCATGAGCAGTTCTTC.

This clone turned up a few times. The chain recombines TRBV9 with TRBJ2-2; D is uncertain. Per germline, CDR1 SGDLS and CDR2 YYNGEE. The V end was cut by 0 bases, the J end by 3 bases, with 6 bases between. The CDR3 loop spans 14 amino acids. This chain's CDR3 is CASSVDPYTGELFF. CDR3 bases: TGTGCCAGCAGCGTAGATCCGTACACCGGGGAGCTGTTTTTT.

This clone was detected a few times. This chain connects TRBV7-9 to TRBJ1-4; D gene uncertain. The ends were cut back, 3 bases at V and 2 bases at J, with 7 bases in the middle. The CDR3 has 14 amino acids. CDR1 is SEHNR, CDR2 FQNEAQ, per germline (reference sequence). CDR3 nucleotides: TGTGCCAGCAGCTTTTCGGGGACTAATGAAAAACTGTTTTTT. Translation: CASSFSGTNEKLFF.

In the case of this clone: Other DNA sequences of this sample code for an identical CDR3. The chain uses TRBV5-4 and TRBJ1-5; D not certain. The CDR3 has 14 amino acids. Germline V CDR1 and CDR2: SGHNT, YYREEE (reference sequence). Trimming took 4 bases from V and 4 from J, leaving 12 bases between them. In nucleotides, the CDR3 is TGTGCCAGCAGCCTGGACGGTAAGAATCAGCCCCAGCATTTT. This sequence encodes CASSLDGKNQPQHF.

The rearrangement links TRBV5-5 to TRBJ1-4, with D possibly TRBD1 on 6 matching bases. Germline values: CDR1 SGHKS, CDR2 YYEKEE (reference sequence). The CDR3 runs 15 residues. Between the trimmed V and J ends, which lost 4 bases and 6 bases, there was a span of 16 bases. The CDR3 sequence is CASSTRTVNDEKLFF. CDR3 DNA sequence: TGTGCCAGCAGCACCCGGACAGTAAACGATGAAAAACTGTTTTTT.

The CDR3 loop reads CASSRVVQNQPQHF. The CDR3 DNA follows: TGTGCCAGCAGTCGGGTGGTCCAGAACCAGCCCCAGCATTTT. This chain uses TRBV2 with TRBJ1-5; D call uncertain. Trimming left V 5 bases short and J 7 bases short, with 15 bases between. The CDR3 totals 14 residues. The germline V gene encodes CDR1 SNHLY and CDR2 FYNNEI. The entire variable domain, with the rest obtained from reference TRBV2 and TRBJ1-5, is as follows: EPEVTQTPSHQVTQMGQEVILRCVPISNHLYFYWYRQILGQKVEFLVSFYNNEISEKSEIFDDQFSVERPDGSNFTLKIRSTKLEDSAMYFCASSRVVQNQPQHFGDGTRLSIL.

The chain recombines TRBV11-2 with TRBJ2-7, with unresolved D. The CDR3 has 11 residues. Germline V CDR1 and CDR2: SGHAT, FQNNGV. Trimming left V 5 bases short and J 3 bases short, with 5 bases between. The CDR3, as DNA: TGTGCCAGCAGCCAGAACTACGAGCAGTACTTC. It codes for CASSQNYEQYF.

The chain couples TRBV5-1 to TRBJ2-1; no definite D call. The ends were cut back, 4 bases at V and 7 bases at J, with 18 bases in the middle. CDR1 is SGHRS and CDR2 is YFSETQ in the germline V gene. This CDR3 has 15 residues. The DNA of the CDR3 is TGCGCCAGCAGCCCTTCCCAATCCCGTGGTAATGAGCAGTTCTTC. Protein: CASSPSQSRGNEQFF.

J is TRBJ1-6 and V is TRBV2; 8 bases map to TRBD1. The CDR3 is made up of 17 amino acids. J gave up 9 bases and V 5 bases, and 15 bases lay outside the gene matches. Germline V gives CDR1 SNHLY, CDR2 FYNNEI. The CDR3 loop reads CASSSNAGGASSSPLHF. DNA of the CDR3: TGTGCCAGCAGTTCAAATGCAGGGGGCGCCAGTAGTTCACCCCTCCACTTT.

V usage is TRBV19 and J usage is TRBJ1-1; 9 nucleotides match TRBD1. The CDR3 consists of 14 residues. Germline V gene sequence: CDR1 LNHDA, CDR2 SQIVND (reference sequence). The J segment lost 4 bases and the V segment lost 4 bases, leaving 4 bases of the junction unmatched. The CDR3 sequence: CASSTQTGGTEAFF. In nucleotides, the CDR3 is TGTGCCAGTAGTACCCAGACAGGGGGCACTGAAGCTTTCTTT.

The V call is TRBV19, the J call TRBJ1-1, with D possibly TRBD1 on 5 matching bases. The V and J ends lost 3 bases and 5 bases respectively, with 13 bases between them. The CDR3 contains 14 residues. CDR1 and CDR2 (germline): LNHDA, SQIVND (reference sequence). The CDR3 reads CASSIVLGRTEAFF. CDR3 sequence (DNA): TGTGCCAGTAGTATTGTTTTGGGGCGGACTGAAGCTTTCTTT.

This clone was detected only a few times. This chain connects TRBV5-6 to TRBJ1-2, with unresolved D. This CDR3 has 15 residues. The germline V gene has CDR1 SGHDT and CDR2 YYEEEE. V was trimmed by 0 bases and J by 1 base, leaving 10 bases between them. The CDR3 region is CASSLVESGNYGYTF. In nucleotides, the CDR3 is TGTGCCAGCAGCTTGGTGGAATCTGGTAACTATGGCTACACCTTC.

This clone was recorded only once. J is TRBJ2-5 and V is TRBV6-1; 7 bases are a match to TRBD1. Per germline, CDR1 MNHNS and CDR2 SASEGT. This CDR3 contains 15 residues. Trimming took 6 bases from V and 5 from J; bases not matched to a gene: 12. The CDR3 loop is CASSLFKGQRETQYF. The DNA for the CDR3 is TGTGCCAGCAGCTTATTCAAGGGACAGAGGGAGACCCAGTACTTC.

The chain employs TRBV5-1 and TRBJ2-1; 8 positions agree with TRBD2. V gave up 7 bases and J gave up 3 bases; unmatched junction bases: 9. Germline V gene lookup returns CDR1 SGHRS and CDR2 YFSETQ. This CDR3 contains 15 residues. This chain's CDR3 is CASARGLAGYNEQFF. Here the CDR3 DNA reads TGCGCCAGCGCCCGGGGGCTAGCGGGCTACAATGAGCAGTTCTTC.

The chain joins TRBV27 to TRBJ2-2, with 7 nucleotides matching TRBD1. The CDR3 consists of 15 residues. Germline CDR1 MNHEY, CDR2 SMNVEV (reference sequence). V gave up 5 bases and J gave up 3 bases; unmatched junction bases: 6. The CDR3 protein is CASSPRQGYTGELFF. The DNA of the CDR3 is TGTGCCAGCAGTCCCAGACAGGGATACACCGGGGAGCTGTTTTTT.

This clone appeared a single time. J is TRBJ2-4 and V is TRBV15, with 13 bases that match TRBD2. Looked up from germline, CDR1 is LNHNV and CDR2 is YYDKDF (reference sequence). This CDR3 has 20 amino acids. The J segment lost 2 bases and the V segment lost 0 bases, leaving 10 bases of the junction unmatched. The CDR3, as DNA: TGTGCCACCAGCAGAGATCTGGAGTCGACTAGCGGGGGGCCCAAAAACATTCAGTACTTC. It specifies CATSRDLESTSGGPKNIQYF.

V is TRBV11-3 and J is TRBJ2-1; TRBD2 aligns across 9 bases. The CDR3 has 16 residues. J was trimmed by 9 bases and V by 4 bases; bases with no gene match: 13. The germline V gene encodes CDR1 SGHNT and CDR2 YENEEA. CDR3 DNA: TGTGCCAGCAGCTCCCCCCAGGGGCTAGCGGGGCTTGAGCAGTTCTTC. As protein: CASSSPQGLAGLEQFF.

This chain uses TRBV7-2 with TRBJ2-6; D remains ambiguous. Germline V gene sequence: CDR1 SGHTA, CDR2 FQGNSA. The CDR3 covers 16 residues. The ends were cut back, 1 base at V and 2 bases at J, with 9 bases in the middle. This chain's CDR3 is CASSLESGTGANVLTF. The DNA of the CDR3 is TGTGCCAGCAGCTTAGAATCGGGTACTGGGGCCAACGTCCTGACTTTC.

The CDR3 loop reads CASSLQGQVYGYTF. In DNA form, the CDR3 reads TGTGCCAGCAGCTTGCAGGGACAGGTCTATGGCTACACCTTC. This chain uses TRBV5-4 with TRBJ1-2, with TRBD1 matching over 8 bases. This CDR3 is built from 14 residues. Germline assignment: CDR1 SGHNT and CDR2 YYREEE (reference sequence). V shed 1 base and J 4 bases; nucleotides not matched to a gene: 3.